This TCR beta chain was sequenced in a study of blood T cell repertoires in COVID-19. Whole-study context: The samples span acute and convalescent COVID-19 from the United States, Italy and Spain.

This clone occurred once. Data came from immunoSEQ multiplex PCR; TCRdb stores just in-frame clones and leaves some out. The sample has more than 85,000 clones; 72% are singletons. The clonotype originates from a woman in her sixties or seventies with acute or convalescent COVID-19. The sample consisted of peripheral blood.

CDR3 amino acids: CASSPTPASTDTQYF. The CDR3 region has the DNA TGTGCCAGCAGCCCTACGCCCGCTAGCACAGATACGCAGTATTTT. V usage is TRBV13 and J usage is TRBJ2-3; D is undetermined. The CDR3 loop spans 15 amino acids. The V end was cut by 5 bases, the J end by 0 bases, with 12 bases between. Germline CDR1 PRHDT, CDR2 FYEKMQ (reference sequence).